The source of this T cell receptor (beta chain) is a study of T cell changes during pregnancy in multiple sclerosis. The CDR3 loop spans 14 amino acids. Germline CDR1 and CDR2: SNHLY and FYNNEI. With V trimmed by 8 bases and J by 8 bases, 12 bases remained unmatched. Clones were read by immunoSEQ multiplex PCR, and TCRdb kept only the in-frame ones, dropping some. The sample lists 90,000 to 100,000 clones, roughly nine tenths occurring once. The V and J genes are TRBV2 and TRBJ1-2; 9 bases align to TRBD1. The material was peripheral blood, obtained after pregnancy. The source of this sequence is a female donor in good health, enrolled as a control in a pregnancy study. Here the CDR3 reads CASSVLQGARGYTF. DNA of the CDR3: TGTGCCAGCTCGGTTCTACAGGGGGCTCGAGGCTACACCTTC.